The sequence of this T cell receptor beta chain was determined in a study of tumour-infiltrating T cells in Burkitt lymphoma. Study background: Productive clonality predicted overall and progression-free survival.

This table comes from immunoSEQ multiplex PCR, and its TCRdb copy is limited to in-frame clones, with some not included. The sample carries 14,000 or so clones, more than 70% recorded once. Germline V gene data show CDR1 as LGHNA and CDR2 as YNFKEQ. The CDR3 consists of 15 residues. The J segment lost 3 bases and the V segment lost 0 bases, leaving 3 bases of the junction unmatched. Sequencing was carried out using tumor tissue. This receptor was taken from a human donor with diffuse large B-cell lymphoma. The rearrangement joins TRBV4-2 to TRBJ2-7; 9 bases align to TRBD2. Written as DNA, the CDR3 is TGTGCCAGCAGCCAAGAAGCGGGAGGAAACTACGAGCAGTACTTC. Amino acids: CASSQEAGGNYEQYF.